This T cell receptor beta chain was captured by sequencing in a study of cytomegalovirus exposure and HLA in healthy donors. The germline V gene has CDR1 MDHEN and CDR2 SYDVKM. Trimming took off 3 bases at V and 3 bases at J, with 9 bases between the two ends. This CDR3 is 15 amino acids long. Comments on this clone: Its antigen is unknown.

Study results and caveats: After further analysis at a later stage, 16,951 TCR beta sequences were associated with HLA alleles at 0.05 false discovery rate.

The PCR employed 60 Vbeta primers together with 13 Jbeta primers. The assay was immunoSEQ multiplex PCR, and TCRdb's table has in-frame clones only and misses some. Here the sample spans 110,000 or so clones, about 86% being singletons. Sequencing was carried out using PBMCs. The V and J genes are TRBV28 and TRBJ1-6, with D possibly being TRBD1 (5 bases). This clonotype originated in a woman aged 40 to 50 in good health and CMV-seronegative. The CDR3 protein is CASSFFRDYNSPLHF. CDR3 nucleotides: TGTGCCAGCAGTTTTTTCAGGGACTATAATTCACCCCTCCACTTT.